This T cell receptor (beta chain) was captured by sequencing in a study of OX40 agonist ivuxolimab in advanced cancers. Patients were ruled out by autoimmune disease history or systemic immunosuppression. Some clones are missing from TCRdb's copy, which holds only in-frame ones; the method was immunoSEQ multiplex PCR. Found here are around 92,000 clones, roughly 93% of them singletons; the top ten hold 0.25% to 0.3%. The CDR3 sequence is 18 residues long. The material sequenced was CD4+ or CD8+ T cells sorted from blood, taken in a trial of the OX40 agonist ivuxolimab. The chain uses TRBV21-1 and TRBJ1-4; the listed D gene, TRBD1, was not tested against the DNA. TRBV21-1 is flagged as a pseudogene. The receptor comes from an adult with an advanced solid tumor such as melanoma, head and neck, liver or kidney cancer. In DNA, the CDR3 is TGTGCCAGCAGCCCGCAGTTTAAGACAGGGGGGTCTAATGAAAAACTGTTTTTT. Its translation: CASSPQFKTGGSNEKLFF.